This T cell receptor beta chain comes out of a study of cytomegalovirus exposure and HLA in healthy donors. Study outcomes and limitations: As a later analysis showed, several of the most significant clusters appeared to be linked to common viral pathogens. According to a later analysis, donors in an Asian-associated ancestry cluster reportedly had fewer N-insertions than the roughly 720-donor mean.

Regarding this clone: Antigen specificity is unknown.

PCR involved 60 Vbeta and 13 Jbeta primers. Measured with immunoSEQ multiplex PCR; TCRdb has only the in-frame clones, and not every one. The sample holds more than 100,000 clones, 8.9% seen once. CDR1 and CDR2 from the germline V gene are SGHKS and YYEKEE (reference sequence). CDR3 length: 15 residues. V was trimmed by 0 bases and J by 6 bases, leaving 13 bases between them. This TCR was recovered from a woman aged 40 to 49 in good health and CMV-seropositive. Sequenced material: PBMCs. The gene calls are TRBV5-5 and TRBJ1-5, with D unclear. CDR3 in DNA: TGTGCCAGCAGCTTGGAGAGGGTAGGCGGTCAGCCCCAGCATTTT. This sequence encodes CASSLERVGGQPQHF.